The 23 T cell receptor beta chains below come from one sample, sequenced in a study of regulatory T cells in long-lasting Graves disease. Noted time point: newly diagnosed GD, antithyroid drugs for less than 3 months. RNA extracted from PBMCs served as the sequencing template. Library construction for TCR beta used iRepertoire HTBI primers and Arm-PCR of CDR3 regions. MiXCR, run by TCRdb on the multiplex PCR reads, gives a single entry per CDR3 protein. The table has about 470,000 distinct CDR3 sequences, about 16% seen once; the top ten hold roughly 17%. The data also belong to a second study, concerning T cells in Graves' hyperthyroidism and ophthalmopathy.

The starting material was peripheral blood mononuclear cells (PBMCs), obtained at new diagnosis, from a patient treated with antithyroid drugs. Receptors were obtained from a woman aged 25-40 years with Graves disease.

The chain couples TRBV6-5 to TRBJ2-7, with D maybe TRBD2 (6 bases). Germline CDR1 and CDR2: MNHEY and SVGAGI. CDR3 length equals 15 residues. V gave up 0 bases and J gave up 3 bases, with 12 bases separating them. The chain's CDR3 is CASSYSYGSLYEQYF. The CDR3 region has the DNA TGTGCCAGCAGTTACTCGTACGGGAGTCTCTACGAGCAGTACTTC.

This clonotype has at least ten counts. The chain is built from TRBV28 and TRBJ2-7; perhaps D is TRBD1 or TRBD2 (5 bases each). The length of the CDR3 is 15 residues. V was pared by 7 bases and J by 4 bases, with 20 bases between. Germline V gene sequence: CDR1 MDHEN, CDR2 SYDVKM. As DNA, the CDR3 is TGTGCCAGCACACCTCCGGGACCGACCTTTTACGAGCAGTACTTC. Residues: CASTPPGPTFYEQYF.

This clonotype was found a few times. The gene calls are TRBV20-1 and TRBJ2-5; 10 bases are shared with TRBD2. There are 14 residues in the CDR3. CDR1 and CDR2 (germline): DFQATT, SNEGSKA (reference sequence). J was trimmed by 5 bases and V by 6 bases; bases with no gene match: 9. This CDR3 reads CSAGPSGRDETQYF. Here the CDR3 DNA reads TGCAGTGCGGGGCCTAGCGGGAGAGATGAGACCCAGTACTTC.

This clonotype was counted many times. The chain links TRBV6-1 to TRBJ2-1; the D is unclear. The CDR3 runs 17 residues. Germline V lookup: CDR1 MNHNS, CDR2 SASEGT. Trimming removed 5 bases from V and 0 bases from J, with 17 bases in between. The chain's CDR3 is CASSKTGISSSYNEQFF. In DNA, the CDR3 is TGTGCCAGCAGTAAAACTGGGATCTCTAGCTCCTACAATGAGCAGTTCTTC.

This clonotype was observed many times. The chain links TRBV12-5 to TRBJ1-5; 9 nucleotides align to TRBD1. From germline, CDR1 is LGHNT and CDR2 FRNRAP. V dropped 1 base and J dropped 3; count of bases not matched to a gene: 7. The CDR3 runs 17 residues. This CDR3 is CASGLAGTGPFNQPQHF. CDR3 nucleotides: TGTGCTAGTGGTTTGGCGGGGACAGGGCCCTTCAATCAGCCCCAGCATTTT. The whole variable domain, remainder taken from reference TRBV12-5 and TRBJ1-5, is DARVTQTPRHKVTEMGQEVTMRCQPILGHNTVFWYRQTMMQGLELLAYFRNRAPLDDSGMPKDRFSAEMPDATLATLKIQPSEPRDSAVYFCASGLAGTGPFNQPQHFGDGTRLSIL.

This clonotype was observed at least ten times. This chain links TRBV24-1 with TRBJ1-5; 7 positions match TRBD1. CDR3 size: 13 residues. Germline values: CDR1 KGHDR, CDR2 SFDVKD. With V trimmed by 5 bases and J by 7 bases, 4 bases remained unmatched. The CDR3 here is CATSGQGGQPQHF. The DNA of the CDR3 is TGTGCCACCAGTGGACAGGGAGGGCAGCCCCAGCATTTT.

This clonotype has a count of ten or more. V and J are TRBV14 and TRBJ2-3; no reliable D call. The germline V gene encodes CDR1 SGHDN and CDR2 FVKESK. V lost 4 bases and J 5 bases, leaving 7 bases between the germline ends. The CDR3 sequence is 12 residues long. The DNA of the CDR3 is TGTGCCAGCAGCCCCCGCCAAGATACGCAGTATTTT. Its translation: CASSPRQDTQYF.

Details on this clonotype: This may be a read error, as it is one base from a much larger clone. The chain combines TRBV7-2 with TRBJ2-7; TRBD1 aligns across 10 bases. The assigned J gene may be wrong: the sequence end matches TRBJ2-1 better. The CDR3 has 15 residues. Germline values: CDR1 SGHTA, CDR2 FQGNSA. For the CDR3, the DNA is TGTGCCAGCAGCTCGAGGACAGGGGGACCGGGGGAGCAGTTCTTC. Translation gives CASSSRTGGPGEQFF.

This clonotype was seen a handful of times. This rearrangement joins TRBV19 to TRBJ2-7; TRBD1 is a possible D gene (5 bases). The CDR3 runs to 15 residues. Germline values: CDR1 LNHDA, CDR2 SQIVND (reference sequence). V lost 3 bases and J lost 7, with 19 bases in between. This chain's CDR3 is CASSMLWGAAKEQYF. CDR3 nucleotides: TGTGCCAGTAGTATGCTCTGGGGCGCCGCGAAAGAGCAGTACTTC.

This rearrangement joins TRBV19 to TRBJ2-1; 9 nucleotides agree with TRBD2. V shed 1 base and J 5 bases; nucleotides not matched to a gene: 3. The germline V gene encodes CDR1 LNHDA and CDR2 SQIVND (reference sequence). The CDR3 is made up of 15 amino acids. The CDR3 sequence is CASSIAASGNNEQFF. CDR3 DNA: TGTGCCAGTAGTATAGCGGCTAGCGGGAACAATGAGCAGTTCTTC.

This clonotype was recorded at least ten times. The chain links TRBV2 to TRBJ2-7, with D tentatively TRBD1 or TRBD2 (5 bases each). CDR1 SNHLY and CDR2 FYNNEI come from the germline V gene. Trimming stripped 5 bases from V and 3 bases from J, with 11 bases between. The CDR3 covers 13 residues. The CDR3 sequence: CASSTGTNYEQYF. The CDR3 coding sequence is TGTGCCAGCAGTACCGGGACCAACTACGAGCAGTACTTC.

This clonotype came up many times. The V and J genes are TRBV6-4 and TRBJ2-7; the D is unclear. Germline V gives CDR1 MRHNA, CDR2 SNTAGT. V lost 0 bases and J 6 bases, leaving 6 bases between the germline ends. The CDR3 extends over 12 amino acids. The CDR3 nucleotides are TGTGCCAGCAGTGACTCAAGTGGCGAGCAGTACTTC. Amino acid sequence: CASSDSSGEQYF.

This clonotype was seen many times. This chain uses TRBV5-1 with TRBJ2-1; D remains unclear. The length of the CDR3 is 13 residues. Trimming took 4 bases from V and 2 from J, leaving 7 bases between them. Germline CDR1 and CDR2: SGHRS and YFSETQ. CDR3 in amino acids: CASSQKTYNEQFF. In DNA, the CDR3 is TGCGCCAGCAGCCAAAAAACCTACAATGAGCAGTTCTTC. Full variable domain (remainder filled in from reference TRBV5-1 and TRBJ2-1): KAGVTQTPRYLIKTRGQQVTLSCSPISGHRSVSWYQQTPGQGLQFLFEYFSETQRNKGNFPGRFSGRQFSNSRSEMNVSTLELGDSALYLCASSQKTYNEQFFGPGTRLTVL.

As for this clonotype: One end of the junction does not line up with germline, which may come from a read error. This chain links TRBV7-2 with TRBJ2-3, with D perhaps being TRBD1 or TRBD2 (5 bases each). The CDR3 loop spans 16 amino acids. Germline lookup yields CDR1 SGHTA and CDR2 FQGNSA. The CDR3 DNA reads as TGCGCCAGCAGCTTATTTACGGGACCCATCATAGATACGCAGTATTTT. It encodes CASSLFTGPIIDTQYF.

Concerning this clonotype itself: A read error may explain this, as a much larger clone is one base away. This sequence joins TRBV6-2 or TRBV6-3 and TRBJ2-1, with TRBD2 identical over 8 bases. Germline V gene sequence: CDR1 MNHEY, CDR2 SVGEGT. J lost 0 bases, V lost 2 bases, and 9 bases had no gene match. The CDR3 length is 18 residues. The CDR3 region is CASSYPRGGTSSYNEQFF. The CDR3 DNA sequence: TGTGCCAGCAGTTACCCCCGGGGGGGGACGAGCTCCTACAATGAGCAGTTCTTC.

This clonotype was recorded at least ten times. The J gene is TRBJ2-7, the V gene TRBV6-5; tentatively, D is TRBD1 (6 bases). This CDR3 contains 16 residues. From germline, CDR1 is MNHEY and CDR2 SVGAGI. V dropped 3 bases and J dropped 0 bases, with 15 bases sitting between them. The CDR3 DNA follows: TGTGCCAGCAGTTATGACCCAGGACAGAGCTCCTACGAGCAGTACTTC. Its protein is CASSYDPGQSSYEQYF.

This clonotype was seen a handful of times. The chain combines TRBV18 with TRBJ1-1; D ambiguous. CDR1 and CDR2 (germline): KGHSH, LQKENI. The CDR3 is 15 residues long. V lost 1 base and J lost 2, with 11 bases in between. CDR3 DNA sequence: TGTGCCAGCTCACCACTGCACAGAGACAACACTGAAGCTTTCTTT. Translation gives CASSPLHRDNTEAFF. The whole variable domain, remainder taken from reference TRBV18 and TRBJ1-1, is NAGVMQNPRHLVRRRGQEARLRCSPMKGHSHVYWYRQLPEEGLKFMVYLQKENIIDESGMPKERFSAEFPKEGPSILRIQQVVRGDSAAYFCASSPLHRDNTEAFFGQGTRLTVV.

With regard to this clonotype: One base away lies a much larger clone, so this may be a sequencing read error. The chain joins TRBV20-1 to TRBJ1-4; D gene uncertain. The CDR3 is made up of 14 amino acids. Germline V gene data show CDR1 as DFQATT and CDR2 as SNEGSKA (reference sequence). The CDR3 loop reads CSAVRQATNEKLSF. CDR3 bases: TGCAGTGCGGTTAGACAAGCAACTAATGAAAAACTGTCTTTT.

This clonotype was observed a few times. This chain joins TRBV19 and TRBJ1-2, with D unresolved. This CDR3 has 11 amino acids. Germline CDR1 LNHDA, CDR2 SQIVND (reference sequence). Trimming took off 5 bases at V and 7 bases at J, with 8 bases between the two ends. In nucleotides, the CDR3 is TGTGCCAGTAGTGCCTACGGTGGCTACACCTTC. Encoded protein: CASSAYGGYTF.

This clonotype has at least ten counts. The chain is built from TRBV12-3 or TRBV12-4 and TRBJ2-1, with D possibly being TRBD2 (6 bases). The germline V and J ends were trimmed by 5 bases and 3 bases, with 17 bases remaining between them. This CDR3 spans 16 amino acids. CDR3 coding DNA: TGTGCCAGCAGTCCTTTCAGGGAGGAGATCTACAATGAGCAGTTCTTC. Translated, it gives CASSPFREEIYNEQFF.

This clonotype was detected a few times. The chain employs TRBV24-1 and TRBJ2-3; D gene uncertain. The germline V gene has CDR1 KGHDR and CDR2 SFDVKD. There are 19 residues in the CDR3. The germline V and J ends were trimmed by 5 bases and 3 bases, with 26 bases remaining between them. The CDR3 DNA sequence: TGTGCCACCAGTGCCACTATTGGGTTTAGCCCTGGTCATACAGATACGCAGTATTTT. Residues: CATSATIGFSPGHTDTQYF.

Ten or more counts support this clonotype. The chain carries TRBV29-1 and TRBJ1-1; no firm D call. V lost 3 bases to trimming and J lost 1 base, with 12 bases between them. CDR3 length equals 14 residues. Germline V gives CDR1 SQVTM, CDR2 ANQGSEA. The CDR3 sequence: CSVDLPWRNTEAFF. The CDR3 bases are TGCAGCGTTGACCTCCCTTGGCGGAACACTGAAGCTTTCTTT.

The table lists this clonotype with many counts. V usage is TRBV3-1 and J usage is TRBJ2-3, with TRBD2 as a possible D gene (6 bases). There are 16 residues in the CDR3. The V end was cut by 1 base, the J end by 3 bases, with 14 bases between. The V gene's germline CDR1 is LGHDT and CDR2 YNNKEL (reference sequence). CDR3 nucleotide sequence: TGTGCCAGCAGCCAAGGAATGACTAGTGGAACAGATACGCAGTATTTT. Translation: CASSQGMTSGTDTQYF.